The next 3 T cell receptor beta chains were all read from a single sample in a study of vaccination effects on CD4 cells after COVID-19. Data came from immunoSEQ multiplex PCR; TCRdb stores just in-frame clones and leaves some out. The sample has 26,000 or so clones; more than 75% are singletons. Antigens for these TCRs are unknown. Prior to sequencing, the ViraFEST assay stimulated PBMC with viral peptide pools, which expanded the antigen-specific CD4+ T cells. An approximately ten-day culture period preceded the isolation of CD4+ T cells. The person's infection with SARS-CoV-2, confirmed by PCR, took place between March and December 2020. Source: CD4+ T cells from PBMCs cultured with HCoV-NL63 spike peptides, taken before COVID-19 vaccination. Source of these receptors: a human donor who had a prior SARS-CoV-2 infection.

This rearrangement joins TRBV4-3 to TRBJ2-7; the match to TRBD2 covers 11 bases. With V trimmed by 0 bases and J by 10 bases, 8 bases remained unmatched. The CDR3 runs 15 residues. The germline CDR1 and CDR2 sequences are LGHNA and YSLEER. The CDR3 nucleotides read TGCGCCAGCAGCCAAGAGTTACTAGCGGGAGTAAGACAGTACTTC. Its protein is CASSQELLAGVRQYF.

V is TRBV27 and J is TRBJ2-2; TRBD1 aligns across 10 bases. From germline, CDR1 is MNHEY and CDR2 SMNVEV (reference sequence). This CDR3 region has 17 residues. J gave up 4 bases and V 6 bases, and 11 bases lay outside the gene matches. CDR3 loop: CASRPNDRGLSTGELFF. As DNA, the CDR3 is TGTGCCAGCAGGCCGAACGACAGGGGGCTGAGCACCGGGGAGCTGTTTTTT.

The rearrangement joins TRBV7-2 to TRBJ2-2; D is uncertain. CDR1 and CDR2 from the germline V gene are SGHTA and FQGNSA. The CDR3 loop spans 13 amino acids. Trimming shortened V by 2 bases and J by 7 bases, and 8 bases separated the two germline ends. The CDR3 DNA is TGTGCCAGCAGCTTACTCTTAAGCGGGGAGCTGTTTTTT. It specifies CASSLLLSGELFF. Looking up the rest from reference TRBV7-2 and TRBJ2-2 gives the full variable domain: GAGVSQSPSNKVTEKGKDVELRCDPISGHTALYWYRQSLGQGLEFLIYFQGNSAPDKSGLPSDRFSAERTGGSVSTLTIQRTQQEDSAVYLCASSLLLSGELFFGEGSRLTVL.